These 18 T cell receptor beta chains were sequenced from one sample in a study of shared clonotypes between healthy human individuals (dated by TCRdb to about 2020). The library was made by the immunoSEQ multiplex PCR assay. Drawn from immuneACCESS, this table holds only the in-frame rearrangements with V and J called that TCRdb kept. Clones are partly lost; checked studies trace under half to an unresolved V gene and leave the rest unexplained. The sample records under 2.5 million clones, 85% to 95% of which are singletons. In total, the top ten clones hold more than 0.35% of the sample. Material for sequencing was naive CD4+ T cells from PBMCs. This specimen's cell subset or site label, per the study, means: CD45RA+ positively selected. The source of these receptors is a man aged 18 to 35 in good health. Some clones in this sample may be carry-over from other donors' samples.

The chain is built from TRBV19 and TRBJ2-1; D is possibly TRBD1 or TRBD2 (5 bases each). The germline V gene has CDR1 LNHDA and CDR2 SQIVND (reference sequence). This CDR3 contains 13 residues. The V gene lost 3 bases and the J gene lost 10 bases, with 13 bases spanning the gap. The DNA for the CDR3 is TGTGCCAGTAGTATTGAGAGGGGTCGCGAGCAGTTCTTC. Translated: CASSIERGREQFF.

This clone was seen just once. The chain uses TRBV30 and TRBJ1-4, with D unclear. This CDR3 is built from 13 residues. Per germline, CDR1 GTSNPN and CDR2 SVGIG (reference sequence). V was clipped by 3 bases and J by 8 bases, with 13 bases between them. The CDR3 region has the DNA TGTGCCTGGAGCCTGGGCCTTGTGGAAAAACTGTTTTTT. This gives the protein CAWSLGLVEKLFF.

A single count supports this clone. The V call is TRBV30, the J call TRBJ2-7; D gene uncertain. V lost 0 bases and J 6 bases, leaving 15 bases between the germline ends. The CDR3 spans 14 residues. CDR1 is GTSNPN and CDR2 is SVGIG in the germline V gene (reference sequence). CDR3 amino acids: CAWSVLDIISEQYF. Here the CDR3 DNA reads TGTGCCTGGAGTGTACTCGACATCATATCCGAGCAGTACTTC.

A remark on this clone: The same CDR3 arises from other DNA sequences in this sample as well. This chain uses TRBV5-1 with TRBJ2-1; 7 positions agree with TRBD2. V lost 0 bases and J lost 7; bases outside the gene matches: 7. The CDR3 loop spans 15 amino acids. Germline values: CDR1 SGHRS, CDR2 YFSETQ. The CDR3, as DNA: TGCGCCAGCAGCTTGGTTGCGGGAGCGGGGAATGAGCAGTTCTTC. Amino acid sequence: CASSLVAGAGNEQFF.

V gene TRBV7-9 combines with J gene TRBJ1-1; D remains unclear. The V gene lost 1 base and the J gene lost 0 bases, with 9 bases spanning the gap. Germline V gene sequence: CDR1 SEHNR, CDR2 FQNEAQ (reference sequence). The CDR3 is made up of 15 amino acids. CDR3 bases: TGTGCCAGCAGCTTAGACGCGGGGATGAACACTGAAGCTTTCTTT. Its translation is CASSLDAGMNTEAFF.

This rearrangement joins TRBV19 to TRBJ2-5; D call uncertain. The CDR3 runs 14 residues. The germline gives CDR1 LNHDA, CDR2 SQIVND (reference sequence). Trimming shortened V by 1 base and J by 5 bases, and 11 bases separated the two germline ends. CDR3 sequence reads: CASSIVGMMETQYF. CDR3 nucleotides: TGTGCCAGTAGTATAGTAGGAATGATGGAGACCCAGTACTTC.

The CDR3 region has the DNA TGTGCCAGCAGCCTGCTTCCTGGTGGCACCGGGGAGCTGTTTTTT. Its protein product is CASSLLPGGTGELFF. The gene calls are TRBV7-3 and TRBJ2-2; no clear D. This CDR3 has 15 residues. Trimming took off 5 bases at V and 4 bases at J, with 14 bases between the two ends. Germline lookup yields CDR1 SGHTA and CDR2 FQGTGA.

Points on this clone: At one boundary the junction diverges from the germline segment, which might be a read error. The chain carries TRBV9 and TRBJ2-2; D not certain. The CDR3 has 16 residues. The germline V gene has CDR1 SGDLS and CDR2 YYNGEE. In nucleotides, the CDR3 is TGTGCCAGCAGCGTAGCAAGTCAGACGAACGCCGGGGAGCTGTTTTTT. It codes for CASSVASQTNAGELFF.

The chain is built from TRBV20-1 and TRBJ1-2; D gene uncertain. Trimming removed 6 bases from V and 3 bases from J, with 8 bases in between. The germline gives CDR1 DFQATT, CDR2 SNEGSKA (reference sequence). The CDR3 is made up of 11 amino acids. This CDR3 reads CSALADYGYTF. In DNA form, the CDR3 reads TGCAGTGCGTTAGCAGACTATGGCTACACCTTC.

V gene TRBV27 combines with J gene TRBJ1-2; D is unresolved. Between the trimmed V and J ends, which lost 6 bases and 1 base, there was a span of 12 bases. Germline V gene data show CDR1 as MNHEY and CDR2 as SMNVEV (reference sequence). CDR3 length equals 14 residues. CDR3 sequence: CASRSAVINYGYTF. The CDR3 DNA follows: TGTGCCAGCAGGTCGGCGGTTATTAACTATGGCTACACCTTC.

The chain has TRBV15 and TRBJ2-2; D is unresolved. V was cut by 3 bases and J by 2 bases, with 13 bases left in between. The CDR3 extends over 16 amino acids. The germline V gene has CDR1 LNHNV and CDR2 YYDKDF (reference sequence). CDR3 in DNA: TGTGCCACCAGCAGGGGTTGGACCATAAACACCGGGGAGCTGTTTTTT. Translating gives CATSRGWTINTGELFF.

In nucleotides, the CDR3 is TGTGCCAGCAGCGTAGGTTCAAGCCCGGGTGGGAGCTACACCTTC. This gives the protein CASSVGSSPGGSYTF. J is TRBJ1-2 and V is TRBV9; D is undetermined. Trimming removed 0 bases from V and 9 bases from J, with 18 bases in between. The germline V gene has CDR1 SGDLS and CDR2 YYNGEE. There are 15 residues in the CDR3.

The chain has TRBV27 and TRBJ2-7, with TRBD2 matching 12 bases. The V and J ends lost 7 bases and 6 bases, in that order; junction bases with no gene match: 7. Germline V gene sequence: CDR1 MNHEY, CDR2 SMNVEV (reference sequence). The CDR3 totals 14 residues. The chain's CDR3 is CASTRLAGAPEQYF. For the CDR3, the DNA is TGTGCCAGCACTAGACTAGCGGGAGCACCCGAGCAGTACTTC.

The chain links TRBV28 to TRBJ2-7; D may be TRBD2 (6 bases). CDR1 and CDR2 from the germline V gene are MDHEN and SYDVKM. V gave up 5 bases and J gave up 2 bases, with 19 bases separating them. CDR3 length: 16 amino acids. In DNA form, the CDR3 reads TGTGCCAGCAGTACTCCTAGCGTACCGGGTGCCTACGAGCAGTACTTC. As protein: CASSTPSVPGAYEQYF.

The V call is TRBV28, the J call TRBJ2-7; 15 nucleotides match TRBD2. The germline CDR1 and CDR2 sequences are MDHEN and SYDVKM. The junction had 15 bases not matched to a gene; V was cut back by 5 bases and J by 4 bases. This CDR3 spans 19 amino acids. The CDR3: CASSRGLAGGPAALYEQYF. Here the CDR3 DNA reads TGTGCCAGCAGTCGAGGACTAGCGGGAGGGCCCGCCGCCCTATACGAGCAGTACTTC.

The chain couples TRBV4-1 to TRBJ2-7; TRBD1 aligns across 8 bases. Germline V gene data show CDR1 as MGHRA and CDR2 as YSYEKL. The CDR3 length is 13 residues. The V segment lost 3 bases and the J segment 6 bases; nucleotides outside the gene matches: 4. The CDR3 sequence: CASSQTGAGEQYF. CDR3 in DNA: TGCGCCAGCAGCCAGACAGGGGCGGGCGAGCAGTACTTC.

The chain uses TRBV9 and TRBJ2-1; D not resolved. The CDR3 length is 14 residues. The germline gives CDR1 SGDLS, CDR2 YYNGEE. Trimming shortened V by 0 bases and J by 5 bases, and 9 bases separated the two germline ends. The CDR3 DNA reads TGTGCCAGCAGCGTAGACGGTATCGACAATGAGCAGTTCTTC. This translates into CASSVDGIDNEQFF. The complete variable domain, with remaining parts taken from reference TRBV9 and TRBJ2-1, reads DSGVTQTPKHLITATGQRVTLRCSPRSGDLSVYWYQQSLDQGLQFLIQYYNGEERAKGNILERFSAQQFPDLHSELNLSSLELGDSALYFCASSVDGIDNEQFFGPGTRLTVL.

This chain connects TRBV19 to TRBJ1-1; the D is unclear. The CDR3 runs to 13 residues. The V and J ends lost 9 bases and 1 base respectively, with 12 bases between them. Looked up from germline, CDR1 is LNHDA and CDR2 is SQIVND (reference sequence). Written as DNA, the CDR3 is TGTGCCAGGGCGCCTTCGGGGAACACTGAAGCTTTCTTT. Residues: CARAPSGNTEAFF.